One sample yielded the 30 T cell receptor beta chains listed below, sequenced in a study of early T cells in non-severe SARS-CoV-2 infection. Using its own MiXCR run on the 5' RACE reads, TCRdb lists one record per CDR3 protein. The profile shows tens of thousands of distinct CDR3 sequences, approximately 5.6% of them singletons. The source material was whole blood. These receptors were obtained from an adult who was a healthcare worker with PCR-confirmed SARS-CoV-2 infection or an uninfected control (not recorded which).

The CDR3 spells CASSYSMDLNTEAFF. The CDR3 bases are TGTGCCAGCAGTTACTCGATGGACTTGAACACTGAAGCTTTCTTT. The chain recombines TRBV6-5 with TRBJ1-1; D unclear. CDR3 length: 15 residues. Germline CDR1 reads MNHEY; CDR2 reads SVGAGI. V was pared by 0 bases and J by 0 bases, with 8 bases between.

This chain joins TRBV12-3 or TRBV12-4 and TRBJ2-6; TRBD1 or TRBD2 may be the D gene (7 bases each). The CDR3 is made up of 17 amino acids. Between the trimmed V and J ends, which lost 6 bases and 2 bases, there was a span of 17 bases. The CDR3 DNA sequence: TGTGCCAGCAGAGACAGGGAGGGCCCGACTGGGGCCAACGTCCTGACTTTC. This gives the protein CASRDREGPTGANVLTF.

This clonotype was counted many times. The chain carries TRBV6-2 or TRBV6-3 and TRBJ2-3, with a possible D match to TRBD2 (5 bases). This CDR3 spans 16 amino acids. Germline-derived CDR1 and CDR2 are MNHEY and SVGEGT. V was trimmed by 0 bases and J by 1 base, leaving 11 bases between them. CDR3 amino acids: CASSYSGSVGTDTQYF. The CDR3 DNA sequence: TGTGCCAGCAGTTACTCGGGGAGCGTGGGCACAGATACGCAGTATTTT.

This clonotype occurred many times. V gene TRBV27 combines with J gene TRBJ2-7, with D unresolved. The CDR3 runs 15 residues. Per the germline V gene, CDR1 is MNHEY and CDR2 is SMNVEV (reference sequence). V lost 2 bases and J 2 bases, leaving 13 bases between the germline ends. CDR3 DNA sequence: TGTGCCAGCAGTTTACGTCCCGACGGACCCTACGAGCAGTACTTC. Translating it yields CASSLRPDGPYEQYF.

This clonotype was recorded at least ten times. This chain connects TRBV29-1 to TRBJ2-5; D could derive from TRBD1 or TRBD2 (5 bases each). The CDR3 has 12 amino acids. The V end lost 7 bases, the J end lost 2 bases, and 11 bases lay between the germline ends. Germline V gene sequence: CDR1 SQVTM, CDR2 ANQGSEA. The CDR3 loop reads CSGGALQETQYF. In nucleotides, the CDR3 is TGCAGCGGAGGGGCCCTACAAGAGACCCAGTACTTC.

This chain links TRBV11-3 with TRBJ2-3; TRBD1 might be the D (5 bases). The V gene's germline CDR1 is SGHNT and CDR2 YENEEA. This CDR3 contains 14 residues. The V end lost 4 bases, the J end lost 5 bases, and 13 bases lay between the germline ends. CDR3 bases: TGTGCCAGCAGCTCACGAAGGGGCGGAGATACGCAGTATTTT. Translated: CASSSRRGGDTQYF.

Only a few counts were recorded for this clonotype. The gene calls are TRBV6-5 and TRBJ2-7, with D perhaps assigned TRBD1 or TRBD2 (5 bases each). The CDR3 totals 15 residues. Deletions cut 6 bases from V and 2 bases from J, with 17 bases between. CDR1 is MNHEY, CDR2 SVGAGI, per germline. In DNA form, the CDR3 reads TGTGCCAGCAGCTCCCGACGGGGCAGAACCTACGAGCAGTACTTC. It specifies CASSSRRGRTYEQYF.

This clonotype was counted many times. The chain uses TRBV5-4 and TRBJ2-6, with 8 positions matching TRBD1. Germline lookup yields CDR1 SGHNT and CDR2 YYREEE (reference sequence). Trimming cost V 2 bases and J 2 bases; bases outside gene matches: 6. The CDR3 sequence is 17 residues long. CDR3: CASSFRRGPPGANVLTF. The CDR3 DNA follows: TGTGCCAGCAGCTTCCGCAGGGGGCCCCCTGGGGCCAACGTCCTGACTTTC. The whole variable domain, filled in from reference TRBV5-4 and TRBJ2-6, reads ETGVTQSPTHLIKTRGQQVTLRCSSQSGHNTVSWYQQALGQGPQFIFQYYREEENGRGNFPPRFSGLQFPNYSSELNVNALELDDSALYLCASSFRRGPPGANVLTFGAGSRLTVL.

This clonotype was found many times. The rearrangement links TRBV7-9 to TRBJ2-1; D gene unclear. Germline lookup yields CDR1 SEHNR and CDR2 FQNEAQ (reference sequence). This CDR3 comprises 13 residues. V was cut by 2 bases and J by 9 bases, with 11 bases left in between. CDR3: CASSLWQSGEQFF. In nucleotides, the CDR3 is TGTGCCAGCAGCTTATGGCAGTCGGGTGAGCAGTTCTTC.

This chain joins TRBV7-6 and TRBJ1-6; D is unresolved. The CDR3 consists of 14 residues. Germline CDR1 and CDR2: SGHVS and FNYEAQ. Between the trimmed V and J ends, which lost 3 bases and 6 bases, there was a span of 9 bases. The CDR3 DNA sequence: TGTGCCAGCAGCTTGCGACCTTCTAATTCACCCCTCCACTTT. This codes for CASSLRPSNSPLHF.

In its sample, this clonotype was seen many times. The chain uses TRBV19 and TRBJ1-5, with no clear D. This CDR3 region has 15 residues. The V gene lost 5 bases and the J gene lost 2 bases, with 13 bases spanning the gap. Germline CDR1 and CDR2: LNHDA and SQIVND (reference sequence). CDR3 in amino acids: CASSANNEGNQPQHF. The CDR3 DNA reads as TGTGCCAGTAGTGCCAACAACGAGGGCAATCAGCCCCAGCATTTT.

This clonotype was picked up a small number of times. This CDR3 reads CASSHASSGGAYEQYF. The CDR3 DNA sequence: TGCGCCAGCAGCCATGCTTCTAGCGGGGGAGCCTACGAGCAGTACTTC. The chain joins TRBV4-1 to TRBJ2-7; 10 bases match TRBD2. Germline V gene lookup returns CDR1 MGHRA and CDR2 YSYEKL. V was clipped by 3 bases and J by 2 bases; unmatched bases: 7. CDR3 length: 16 amino acids.

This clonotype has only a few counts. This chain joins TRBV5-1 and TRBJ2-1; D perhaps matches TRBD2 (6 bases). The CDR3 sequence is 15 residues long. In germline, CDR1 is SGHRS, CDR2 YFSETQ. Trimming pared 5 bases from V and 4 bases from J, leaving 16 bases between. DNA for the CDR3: TGCGCCAGCAGTCCTACGGGGGAGCGATACAATGAGCAGTTCTTC. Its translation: CASSPTGERYNEQFF.

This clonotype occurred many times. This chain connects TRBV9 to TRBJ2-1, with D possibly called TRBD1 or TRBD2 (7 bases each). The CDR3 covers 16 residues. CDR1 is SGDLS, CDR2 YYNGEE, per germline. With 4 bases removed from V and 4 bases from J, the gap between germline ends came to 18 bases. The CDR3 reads CASSPAGDSTYNEQFF. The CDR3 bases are TGTGCCAGCAGCCCGGCGGGGGACAGTACATACAATGAGCAGTTCTTC.

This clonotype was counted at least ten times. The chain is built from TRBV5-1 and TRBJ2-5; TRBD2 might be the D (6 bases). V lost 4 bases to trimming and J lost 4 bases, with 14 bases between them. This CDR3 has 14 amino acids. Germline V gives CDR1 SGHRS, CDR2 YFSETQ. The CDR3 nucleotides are TGCGCCAGCAGCCCCGGGACGGAGGGAGAGACCCAGTACTTC. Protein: CASSPGTEGETQYF. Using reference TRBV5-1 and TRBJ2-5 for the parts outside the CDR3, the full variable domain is KAGVTQTPRYLIKTRGQQVTLSCSPISGHRSVSWYQQTPGQGLQFLFEYFSETQRNKGNFPGRFSGRQFSNSRSEMNVSTLELGDSALYLCASSPGTEGETQYFGPGTRLLVL.

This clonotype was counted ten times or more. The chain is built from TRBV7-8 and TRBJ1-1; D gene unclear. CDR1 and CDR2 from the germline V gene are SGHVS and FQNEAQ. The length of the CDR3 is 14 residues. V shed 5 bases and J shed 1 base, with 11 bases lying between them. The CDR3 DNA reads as TGTGCCAGCAGCCACATGAACCCGAACACTGAAGCTTTCTTT. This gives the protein CASSHMNPNTEAFF.

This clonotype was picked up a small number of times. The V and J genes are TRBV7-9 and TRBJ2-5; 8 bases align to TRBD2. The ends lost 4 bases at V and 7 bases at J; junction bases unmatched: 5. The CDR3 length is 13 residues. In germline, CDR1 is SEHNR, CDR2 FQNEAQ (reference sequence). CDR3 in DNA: TGTGCCAGCAGCTCCCGGGAGGGAGGGACCCAGTACTTC. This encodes CASSSREGGTQYF.

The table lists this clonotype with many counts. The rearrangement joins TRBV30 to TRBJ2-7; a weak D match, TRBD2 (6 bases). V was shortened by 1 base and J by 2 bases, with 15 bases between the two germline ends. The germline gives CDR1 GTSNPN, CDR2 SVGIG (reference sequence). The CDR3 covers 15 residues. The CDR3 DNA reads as TGTGCCTGGAGTGGTCCCGGGACTTTTACCTACGAGCAGTACTTC. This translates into CAWSGPGTFTYEQYF.

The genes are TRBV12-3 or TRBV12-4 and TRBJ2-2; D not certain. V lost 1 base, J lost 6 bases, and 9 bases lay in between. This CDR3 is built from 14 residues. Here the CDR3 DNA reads TGTGCCAGCAGTTTAGTCGCGCCTGCCGGGGAGCTGTTTTTT. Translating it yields CASSLVAPAGELFF.

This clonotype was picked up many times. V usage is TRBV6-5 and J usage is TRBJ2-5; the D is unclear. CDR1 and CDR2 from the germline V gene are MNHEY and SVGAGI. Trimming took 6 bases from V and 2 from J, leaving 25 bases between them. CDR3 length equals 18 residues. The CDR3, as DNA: TGTGCCAGCAGGGCCAATGACGCTTTTCTGGGCATACAAGAGACCCAGTACTTC. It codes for CASRANDAFLGIQETQYF.

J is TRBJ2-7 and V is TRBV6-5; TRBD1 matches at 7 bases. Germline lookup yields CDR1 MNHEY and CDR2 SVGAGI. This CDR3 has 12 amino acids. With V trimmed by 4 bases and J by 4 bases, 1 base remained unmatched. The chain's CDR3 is CASSSGQYEQYF. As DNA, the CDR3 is TGTGCCAGCAGTTCGGGACAGTACGAGCAGTACTTC.

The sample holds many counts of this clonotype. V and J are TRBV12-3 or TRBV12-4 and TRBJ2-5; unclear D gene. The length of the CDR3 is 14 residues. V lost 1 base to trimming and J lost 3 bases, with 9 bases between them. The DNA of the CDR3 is TGTGCCAGCAGTTTAGGAAACATAAAAGAGACCCAGTACTTC. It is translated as CASSLGNIKETQYF.

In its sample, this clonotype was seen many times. Written as DNA, the CDR3 is TGTGCCAGTAGACCCAGCGGGAACACTGAAGCTTTCTTT. It is translated as CASRPSGNTEAFF. The rearrangement joins TRBV19 to TRBJ1-1; D ambiguous. V gave up 6 bases and J gave up 1 base, with 9 bases separating them. The CDR3 covers 13 residues. Germline CDR1 LNHDA, CDR2 SQIVND (reference sequence).

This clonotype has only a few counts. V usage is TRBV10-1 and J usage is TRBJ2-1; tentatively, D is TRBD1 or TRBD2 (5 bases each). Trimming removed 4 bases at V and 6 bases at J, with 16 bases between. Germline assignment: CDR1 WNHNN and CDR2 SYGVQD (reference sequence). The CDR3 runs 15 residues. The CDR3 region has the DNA TGCGCCAGCAGTGGAACTAGGTTGGGGGTCAATGAGCAGTTCTTC. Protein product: CASSGTRLGVNEQFF.

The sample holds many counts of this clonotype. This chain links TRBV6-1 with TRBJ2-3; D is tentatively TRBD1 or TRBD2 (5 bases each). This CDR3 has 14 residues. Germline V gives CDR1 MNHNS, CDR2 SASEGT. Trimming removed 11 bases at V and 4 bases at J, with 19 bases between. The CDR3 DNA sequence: TGTGCCTGCCTAGAGGGGCAGGGTCCAGATACGCAGTATTTT. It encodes CACLEGQGPDTQYF.

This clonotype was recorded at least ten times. The CDR3 sequence is CASSPGGAIRSPLHF. The DNA of the CDR3 is TGTGCCAGCAGTCCAGGGGGCGCAATAAGGTCACCCCTCCACTTT. V is TRBV12-3 or TRBV12-4 and J is TRBJ1-6, with 8 bases lining up with TRBD1. This CDR3 has 15 residues. The junction had 10 bases not matched to a gene; V was cut back by 5 bases and J by 10 bases.

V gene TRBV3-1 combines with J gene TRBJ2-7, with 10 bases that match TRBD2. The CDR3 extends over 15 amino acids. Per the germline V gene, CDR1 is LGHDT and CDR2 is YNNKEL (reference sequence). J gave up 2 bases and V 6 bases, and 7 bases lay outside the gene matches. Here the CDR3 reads CASSRKREGTYEQYF. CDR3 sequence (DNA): TGTGCCAGCAGTCGCAAGCGGGAGGGTACCTACGAGCAGTACTTC.

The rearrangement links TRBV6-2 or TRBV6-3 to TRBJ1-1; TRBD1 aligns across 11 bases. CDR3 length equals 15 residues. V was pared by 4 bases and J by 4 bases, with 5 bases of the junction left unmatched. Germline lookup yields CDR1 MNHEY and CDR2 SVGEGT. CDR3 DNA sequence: TGTGCCAGCAGTTGGACAGGGGGCGCGGTCACTGAAGCTTTCTTT. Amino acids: CASSWTGGAVTEAFF.

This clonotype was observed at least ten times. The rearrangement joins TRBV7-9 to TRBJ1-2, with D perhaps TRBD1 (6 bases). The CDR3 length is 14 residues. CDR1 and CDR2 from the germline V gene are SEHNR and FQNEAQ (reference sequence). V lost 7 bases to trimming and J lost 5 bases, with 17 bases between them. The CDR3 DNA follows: TGTGCCAGCACAGAGACAGGTGATGAATATGGCTACACCTTC. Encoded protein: CASTETGDEYGYTF.

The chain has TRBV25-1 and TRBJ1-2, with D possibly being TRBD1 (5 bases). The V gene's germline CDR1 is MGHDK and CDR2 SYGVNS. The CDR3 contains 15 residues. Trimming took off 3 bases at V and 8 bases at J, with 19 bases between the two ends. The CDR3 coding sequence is TGTGCCAGCAGTGATGGAGCCGGGCAGGGCGGCGGCTACACCTTC. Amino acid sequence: CASSDGAGQGGGYTF.